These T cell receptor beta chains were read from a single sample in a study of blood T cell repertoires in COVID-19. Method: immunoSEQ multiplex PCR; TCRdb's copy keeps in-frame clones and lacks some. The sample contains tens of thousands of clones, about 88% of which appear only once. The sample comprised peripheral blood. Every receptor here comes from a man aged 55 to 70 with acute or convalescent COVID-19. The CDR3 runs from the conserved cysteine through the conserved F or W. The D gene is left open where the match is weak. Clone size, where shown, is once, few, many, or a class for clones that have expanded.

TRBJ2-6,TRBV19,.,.,CASSDSRSGANVLTF,TGTGCCAGTAGTGACAGCCGCTCTGGGGCCAACGTCCTGACTTTC
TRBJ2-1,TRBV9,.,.,CASTPGLGADNEQFF,TGTGCCAGCACTCCCGGTTTGGGAGCCGACAATGAGCAGTTCTTC
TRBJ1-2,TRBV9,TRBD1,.,CASSVATGPNYGYTF,TGTGCCAGCAGCGTAGCGACAGGGCCTAACTATGGCTACACCTTC
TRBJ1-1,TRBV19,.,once,CASSSYLLNTEAFF,TGTGCCAGTAGTTCCTATCTACTGAACACTGAAGCTTTCTTT
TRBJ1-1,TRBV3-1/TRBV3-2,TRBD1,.,CASSQEWDRANTEAFF,TGTGCCAGCAGCCAAGAATGGGACAGGGCGAACACTGAAGCTTTCTTT
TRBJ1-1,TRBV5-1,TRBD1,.,CASSQTGVRNTEAFF,TGCGCCAGCAGCCAGACAGGGGTGAGGAACACTGAAGCTTTCTTT
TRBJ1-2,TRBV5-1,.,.,CASSELGGGDTGYTF,TGCGCCAGCAGCGAACTAGGGGGAGGGGATACTGGCTACACCTTC
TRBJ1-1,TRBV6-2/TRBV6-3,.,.,CASSYSKGSTEAFF,TGTGCCAGCAGTTACTCGAAGGGGTCCACTGAAGCTTTCTTT
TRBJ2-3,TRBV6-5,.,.,CASRGDNTDTQYF,TGTGCCAGCAGGGGGGACAACACAGATACGCAGTATTTT
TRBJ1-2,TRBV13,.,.,CASSLERVEGYTF,TGTGCCAGCAGCTTAGAGCGGGTGGAAGGCTACACCTTC
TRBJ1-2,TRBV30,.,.,CAWTMGGMTVGYGYTF,TGTGCCTGGACGATGGGGGGGATGACAGTGGGCTATGGCTACACCTTC
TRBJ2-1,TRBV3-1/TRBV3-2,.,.,CASSQDSTNNEQFF,TGTGCCAGCAGCCAAGACTCCACTAACAATGAGCAGTTCTTC
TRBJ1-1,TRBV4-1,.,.,CASSQGEQGVTEAFF,TGCGCCAGCAGCCAAGGAGAACAGGGAGTTACTGAAGCTTTCTTT
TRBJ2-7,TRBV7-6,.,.,CASSLAVGPSSYEQYF,TGTGCCAGCAGCTTAGCCGTCGGTCCGAGCTCCTACGAGCAGTACTTC
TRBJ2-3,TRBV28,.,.,CASSLAREPQYF,TGTGCCAGCAGTTTGGCCCGGGAACCGCAGTATTTT
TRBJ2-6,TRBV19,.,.,CASSIQGRGGANVLTF,TGTGCCAGTAGTATCCAGGGAAGAGGTGGGGCCAACGTCCTGACTTTC
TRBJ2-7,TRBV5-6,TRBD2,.,CASSFGLAGDYEQYF,TGTGCCAGCAGCTTCGGACTAGCGGGGGATTACGAGCAGTACTTC
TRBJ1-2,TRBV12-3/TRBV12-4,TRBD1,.,CASRTTGMNGYTF,TGTGCCAGCAGGACGACAGGGATGAATGGCTACACCTTC
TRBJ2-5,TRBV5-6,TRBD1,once,CASSLKVGGSQETQYF,TGTGCCAGCAGCTTGAAAGTAGGGGGCAGTCAAGAGACCCAGTACTTC
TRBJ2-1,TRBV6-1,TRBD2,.,CASSATTGTSGPNEQFF,TGTGCCAGCAGTGCAACGACCGGGACTAGCGGACCCAATGAGCAGTTCTTC
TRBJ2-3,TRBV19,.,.,CASKTRGGGVGADTQYF,TGTGCCAGTAAGACCCGAGGGGGGGGAGTAGGCGCAGATACGCAGTATTTT
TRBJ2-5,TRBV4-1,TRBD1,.,CASSRETGTGGQETQYF,TGCGCCAGCAGCCGCGAAACCGGGACAGGGGGCCAAGAGACCCAGTACTTC
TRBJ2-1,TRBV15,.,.,CATSREAGFRVGEQFF,TGTGCCACCAGCAGAGAAGCAGGGTTCAGGGTAGGGGAGCAGTTCTTC
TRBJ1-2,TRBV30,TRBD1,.,CAWSVLRQGARAYGYTF,TGTGCCTGGAGTGTGTTGAGACAGGGGGCGCGTGCGTATGGCTACACCTTC
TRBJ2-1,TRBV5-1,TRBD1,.,CASSFPETGGSYNEQFF,TGCGCCAGCAGCTTCCCGGAAACAGGGGGGTCCTACAATGAGCAGTTCTTC